Listed here are 5 T cell receptor beta chains from one sample, sequenced in a study of shared clonotypes between healthy human individuals. Data came from immunoSEQ multiplex PCR; TCRdb stores just in-frame clones and leaves some out. Here the sample spans approximately 1.4 million clones, approximately 98% being singletons. Sample: naive CD4+ T cells sorted from blood. Subset in this sample: CD45RA+ positively selected. These receptor sequences come from a man younger than 40 in good health.

The chain links TRBV4-1 to TRBJ1-1, with TRBD1 as a possible D gene (5 bases). This CDR3 is 15 amino acids long. Germline V gene sequence: CDR1 MGHRA, CDR2 YSYEKL. V lost 3 bases to trimming and J lost 1 base, with 12 bases between them. CDR3: CASSHPTDPNTEAFF. The CDR3 coding sequence is TGCGCCAGCAGCCATCCGACAGATCCGAACACTGAAGCTTTCTTT.

Note on this clone: The junction and the germline gene differ at one end; a read error may be behind it. The V and J genes are TRBV18 and TRBJ2-3, with 8 bases fitting TRBD1. CDR1 KGHSH and CDR2 LQKENI come from the germline V gene. The CDR3 spans 13 residues. DNA for the CDR3: TGCGCCTCGGTCAGGGGGCGCGCAGATACGCAGTATTTT. It yields the protein CASVRGRADTQYF.

This clone was recorded once. This chain's CDR3 is CASSLLIGDRGEQYF. In nucleotides, the CDR3 is TGTGCCAGCAGTTTACTTATTGGGGACAGGGGCGAGCAGTACTTC. The chain is built from TRBV28 and TRBJ2-7; TRBD1 matches 10 bases. V shed 2 bases, J shed 6 bases, and the junction held 7 bases outside the gene matches. This CDR3 has 15 amino acids. The germline CDR1 and CDR2 sequences are MDHEN and SYDVKM.

This chain joins TRBV7-3 and TRBJ1-4; no definite D call. Trimming pared 6 bases from V and 1 base from J, leaving 15 bases between. The germline V gene has CDR1 SGHTA and CDR2 FQGTGA. CDR3 length: 16 amino acids. CDR3 amino acids: CASSQYVGITNEKLFF. The CDR3 bases are TGTGCCAGCAGTCAATACGTAGGGATAACTAATGAAAAACTGTTTTTT. The whole variable domain, remainder taken from reference TRBV7-3 and TRBJ1-4, is GAGVSQTPSNKVTEKGKYVELRCDPISGHTALYWYRQSLGQGPEFLIYFQGTGAADDSGLPNDRFFAVRPEGSVSTLKIQRTERGDSAVYLCASSQYVGITNEKLFFGSGTQLSVL.

The genes are TRBV10-2 and TRBJ2-5, with D maybe TRBD1 (5 bases). CDR1 is WSHSY and CDR2 is SAAADI in the germline V gene. V was shortened by 1 base and J by 5 bases, with 14 bases between the two germline ends. The CDR3 has 15 amino acids. The CDR3 DNA reads TGCGCCAGCAGTGAGTTCAGGGAAACCAGGGAGACCCAGTACTTC. This encodes CASSEFRETRETQYF.